The source of this TCR beta chain is a study of PD-L1 blockade in urothelial cancer. The wider study: Patients, treated from 2014 onward, received atezolizumab 1,200 mg intravenously every 3 weeks. Anywhere from 0 to 3 prior chemotherapy regimens had been received by patients. Findings of the study overall: Sub-median blood TCR clonality before treatment predicted longer survival.

Germline CDR1 reads MNHEY; CDR2 reads SVGAGI. This CDR3 has 14 amino acids. Germline trimming cut 7 bases from V and 5 bases from J; bases unmatched to any gene: 6. Produced via immunoSEQ multiplex PCR; TCRdb's table is partial and in-frame only. The sample consists of more than 40,000 clones, around 83% of them appearing once. Of note for this clone: Its antigen is still unknown.

The sample's time point: pretreatment peripheral blood. Locally advanced or metastatic urothelial carcinoma affected all patients. This chain connects TRBV6-5 to TRBJ2-1, with 9 positions matching TRBD2. This clonotype was sampled from a man aged 50 or older with urothelial cancer. The sequencing here drew on PBMCs, taken around atezolizumab (anti-PD-L1) treatment. CDR3 residues: CASTELAGDNEQFF. As DNA, the CDR3 is TGTGCCAGCACCGAACTAGCGGGCGACAATGAGCAGTTCTTC.